This T cell receptor (beta chain) stems from a study of T cells expressing NK-cell markers. At the level of the study: Beta-chain profiling covered CD3+CD56+NKG2C+, CD3+CD56+NKG2C- and CD3+CD56-NKG2C+ sorted subsets.

General observations from the study: In several donors, dominant clonotypes made up about 28.3-60.1% of CD3+CD56-NKG2C+ cells.

Germline values: CDR1 SNHLY, CDR2 FYNNEI. CDR3 size: 12 residues. With regard to this clonotype: No antigen is known for it.

For TCR beta, cDNA was produced by 5'RACE template switching with UMIs. TCRdb re-analyzed the 5' RACE reads; it lists each CDR3 protein once, without DNA. The table lists around 470,000 distinct CDR3 sequences. The specimen was blood T cells: a sorted CD56 or NKG2C T cell subset, CD4+ or CD8+ T cells, or bulk PBMC T cells (not recorded which). The V call is TRBV2, the J call TRBJ2-1; TCRdb designates TRBD1, a call that cannot be tested without DNA. The TCR comes from a woman aged 50 to 60 in good health. The CDR3 reads CASSQTGGPQFF.